Following are 31 T cell receptor beta chains from one sample sequenced in a study of blood T cell repertoires in COVID-19. Profiling relied on immunoSEQ multiplex PCR, and the TCRdb table lists in-frame clones only, not all of them. The sample holds about 270,000 clones, about 87% seen once. Sequenced: PBMCs or T cells enriched from blood (not recorded which). The receptors derive from a woman between 50 and 59 years old who had recovered from COVID-19.

The gene calls are TRBV6-4 and TRBJ2-7, with D perhaps matching TRBD1 (5 bases). The V end was cut by 5 bases, the J end by 10 bases, with 12 bases between. Germline CDR1 and CDR2: MRHNA and SNTAGT. The CDR3 consists of 11 residues. Written as DNA, the CDR3 is TGTGCCAGCAGTTCTGGGGCAGGTCAGTACTTC. Protein sequence: CASSSGAGQYF.

The chain recombines TRBV19 with TRBJ1-4; 7 positions agree with TRBD1. Germline values: CDR1 LNHDA, CDR2 SQIVND (reference sequence). This CDR3 spans 14 amino acids. The J segment lost 7 bases and the V segment lost 7 bases, leaving 9 bases of the junction unmatched. Here the CDR3 reads CASTRGTSGEKLFF. In DNA form, the CDR3 reads TGTGCCAGTACCAGGGGGACTTCAGGTGAAAAACTGTTTTTT.

As DNA, the CDR3 is TGTGCCAGCAGGGTGGGGGCGCATCATAATTCACCCCTCCACTTT. This translates into CASRVGAHHNSPLHF. The chain is built from TRBV6-5 and TRBJ1-6, with D perhaps TRBD1 (6 bases). V was clipped by 6 bases and J by 5 bases, with 14 bases between them. The CDR3 consists of 15 residues. CDR1 is MNHEY and CDR2 is SVGAGI in the germline V gene.

This rearrangement joins TRBV10-3 to TRBJ1-2, with D possibly matching TRBD1 (6 bases). The CDR3 extends over 12 amino acids. Germline CDR1 ENHRY, CDR2 SYGVKD. Trimming took 8 bases from V and 5 from J, leaving 12 bases between them. In nucleotides, the CDR3 is TGTGCCATCTCTAGGACAGCGTATGGCTACACCTTC. Translated: CAISRTAYGYTF.

The rearrangement links TRBV4-1 to TRBJ2-2, with D hard to call. V lost 0 bases and J lost 2, with 7 bases in between. The CDR3 totals 15 residues. Germline V lookup: CDR1 MGHRA, CDR2 YSYEKL. The CDR3: CASSQEAANTGELFF. DNA of the CDR3: TGCGCCAGCAGCCAAGAGGCGGCTAACACCGGGGAGCTGTTTTTT.

This chain uses TRBV6-5 with TRBJ2-2; 9 bases are a match to TRBD1. Germline CDR1 is MNHEY and CDR2 is SVGAGI. The junction had 3 bases not matched to a gene; V was cut back by 0 bases and J by 4 bases. The CDR3 loop spans 16 amino acids. The CDR3 nucleotides read TGTGCCAGCAGTTACTCGAAGGACAGGGGCACCGGGGAGCTGTTTTTT. Translating it yields CASSYSKDRGTGELFF.

The chain combines TRBV18 with TRBJ2-7, with 8 bases that match TRBD1. Germline CDR1 is KGHSH and CDR2 is LQKENI. V was pared by 3 bases and J by 6 bases, with 10 bases of the junction left unmatched. This CDR3 contains 15 residues. CDR3 amino acids: CASSPTGTGWGEQYF. The DNA for the CDR3 is TGTGCCAGCTCACCGACCGGGACAGGCTGGGGCGAGCAGTACTTC. The full variable domain, completed using reference TRBV18 and TRBJ2-7, is NAGVMQNPRHLVRRRGQEARLRCSPMKGHSHVYWYRQLPEEGLKFMVYLQKENIIDESGMPKERFSAEFPKEGPSILRIQQVVRGDSAAYFCASSPTGTGWGEQYFGPGTRLTVT.

The chain combines TRBV30 with TRBJ2-5; TRBD2 is a possible D gene (6 bases). The CDR3 has 13 residues. Germline CDR1 reads GTSNPN; CDR2 reads SVGIG (reference sequence). Trimming took off 3 bases at V and 4 bases at J, with 12 bases between the two ends. As DNA, the CDR3 is TGTGCCTGGAGGTCCGGCGGGACAGAGACCCAGTACTTC. Protein product: CAWRSGGTETQYF.

In this sample, this clone turned up a few times. V gene TRBV14 combines with J gene TRBJ1-1, with D uncertain. The V gene lost 1 base and the J gene lost 0 bases, with 12 bases spanning the gap. There are 16 residues in the CDR3. In germline, CDR1 is SGHDN, CDR2 FVKESK. The CDR3, as DNA: TGTGCCAGCAGCCAAGCTGGAAGAGGAGTGAACACTGAAGCTTTCTTT. It is translated as CASSQAGRGVNTEAFF.

The genes are TRBV6-5 and TRBJ2-1, with D possibly being TRBD2 (5 bases). Trimming cost V 2 bases and J 4 bases, with 9 bases left between them. Germline V gives CDR1 MNHEY, CDR2 SVGAGI. The CDR3 runs 14 residues. CDR3: CASSYKRKYNEQFF. CDR3 nucleotides: TGTGCCAGCAGTTACAAGCGGAAGTACAATGAGCAGTTCTTC.

The gene calls are TRBV6-2 or TRBV6-3 and TRBJ1-3; maybe TRBD1 (6 bases). The CDR3 sequence is 17 residues long. Germline assignment: CDR1 MNHEY and CDR2 SVGEGT. V dropped 6 bases and J dropped 0 bases, with 18 bases sitting between them. The CDR3, as DNA: TGTGCCAGCAGATACGGGCGACAGGCGACCTCTGGAAACACCATATATTTT. Its protein is CASRYGRQATSGNTIYF.

The rearrangement links TRBV29-1 to TRBJ1-1, with TRBD1 matching over 12 bases. Germline CDR1 and CDR2: SQVTM and ANQGSEA. This CDR3 is built from 15 residues. With V trimmed by 6 bases and J by 1 base, 6 bases remained unmatched. The CDR3 protein is CSVRDRGLPNTEAFF. The CDR3 DNA reads TGCAGCGTGAGGGACAGGGGGCTACCGAACACTGAAGCTTTCTTT.

The chain employs TRBV5-1 and TRBJ1-3, with 9 bases that match TRBD1. Germline V gives CDR1 SGHRS, CDR2 YFSETQ. The ends lost 4 bases at V and 0 bases at J; junction bases unmatched: 8. CDR3 length: 17 residues. In DNA, the CDR3 is TGCGCCAGCAGCGGATCAGGACAGGGGTCCTCTGGAAACACCATATATTTT. It encodes CASSGSGQGSSGNTIYF. Using reference TRBV5-1 and TRBJ1-3 for the parts outside the CDR3, the full variable domain is KAGVTQTPRYLIKTRGQQVTLSCSPISGHRSVSWYQQTPGQGLQFLFEYFSETQRNKGNFPGRFSGRQFSNSRSEMNVSTLELGDSALYLCASSGSGQGSSGNTIYFGEGSWLTVV.

This rearrangement joins TRBV19 to TRBJ2-1, with TRBD1 matching over 9 bases. Per the germline V gene, CDR1 is LNHDA and CDR2 is SQIVND (reference sequence). Unmatched junction bases numbered 10, after V lost 1 base and J lost 15 bases. This CDR3 has 14 residues. DNA of the CDR3: TGTGCCAGTAGTATAGGGGCTGGGACAGGGTTCCCGTTCTTC. Residues: CASSIGAGTGFPFF.

This clone came up once. This sequence joins TRBV29-1 and TRBJ2-1; 9 bases agree with TRBD2. V lost 2 bases and J lost 8; bases outside the gene matches: 1. Germline loops: CDR1 SQVTM, CDR2 ANQGSEA. The CDR3 loop spans 12 amino acids. The CDR3 here is CSVEKRGDEQFF. The CDR3 DNA sequence: TGCAGCGTTGAAAAGCGGGGGGATGAGCAGTTCTTC.

The chain joins TRBV10-3 to TRBJ2-7; 11 bases map to TRBD2. Germline-derived CDR1 and CDR2 are ENHRY and SYGVKD. Trimming took 4 bases from V and 2 from J; bases not matched to a gene: 13. The CDR3 loop spans 18 amino acids. The CDR3 sequence: CAISVSGLAGLVPYEQYF. In DNA form, the CDR3 reads TGTGCCATCAGTGTTTCCGGACTAGCGGGCCTAGTCCCCTACGAGCAGTACTTC.

The V and J genes are TRBV2 and TRBJ1-3, with D perhaps TRBD1 (5 bases). The CDR3 extends over 13 amino acids. Trimming took off 5 bases at V and 2 bases at J, with 7 bases between the two ends. CDR1 SNHLY and CDR2 FYNNEI come from the germline V gene. CDR3 nucleotides: TGTGCCAGCAGTTCAGGGACTGGAAACACCATATATTTT. It encodes CASSSGTGNTIYF.

The CDR3 bases are TGTGCCAGCAGCTTAGCGGCAGGGGTTGGTTCACCCCTCCACTTT. Translated, it gives CASSLAAGVGSPLHF. The rearrangement joins TRBV7-9 to TRBJ1-6, with D tentatively TRBD1 (6 bases). Germline CDR1 SEHNR, CDR2 FQNEAQ (reference sequence). The CDR3 loop spans 15 amino acids. Trimming stripped 0 bases from V and 9 bases from J, with 12 bases between. The full variable domain, completed using reference TRBV7-9 and TRBJ1-6, is DTGVSQNPRHKITKRGQNVTFRCDPISEHNRLYWYRQTLGQGPEFLTYFQNEAQLEKSRLLSDRFSAERPKGSFSTLEIQRTEQGDSAMYLCASSLAAGVGSPLHFGNGTRLTVT.

This chain joins TRBV7-2 and TRBJ1-6; the match to TRBD1 covers 7 bases. V was clipped by 0 bases and J by 0 bases; unmatched bases: 5. From germline, CDR1 is SGHTA and CDR2 FQGNSA. The CDR3 runs to 18 residues. The DNA for the CDR3 is TGTGCCAGCAGCTTAGCCAGGGGGACAAGCTCCTATAATTCACCCCTCCACTTT. It yields the protein CASSLARGTSSYNSPLHF.

The chain links TRBV19 to TRBJ2-6; maybe TRBD1 (7 bases). The CDR3 has 16 residues. V lost 6 bases and J lost 0, with 12 bases in between. Germline-derived CDR1 and CDR2 are LNHDA and SQIVND (reference sequence). CDR3 bases: TGTGCCAGTAGAAGACAGGGAGGCTCTGGGGCCAACGTCCTGACTTTC. Its protein is CASRRQGGSGANVLTF.

The chain is built from TRBV19 and TRBJ1-5; tentatively, D is TRBD1 (6 bases). Germline assignment: CDR1 LNHDA and CDR2 SQIVND (reference sequence). The CDR3 has 13 residues. The V end was cut by 7 bases, the J end by 4 bases, with 11 bases between. In DNA, the CDR3 is TGTGCCAGTAAGGGGGAAGGGAATCAGCCCCAGCATTTT. Translating gives CASKGEGNQPQHF.

The CDR3 nucleotides are TGCGCCAGCAGTCAGGGGACGTATAGCGGTTTAGGCTATGGCTACACCTTC. Translation: CASSQGTYSGLGYGYTF. This chain links TRBV23-1 with TRBJ1-2, with D possibly TRBD1 on 5 matching bases. TRBV23-1 is classed as an ORF, of uncertain function. Between the trimmed V and J ends, which lost 3 bases and 4 bases, there was a span of 21 bases. CDR3 size: 17 residues.

This clone has a single count. The chain recombines TRBV4-1 with TRBJ2-5, with 13 positions matching TRBD2. CDR3 length: 16 amino acids. V was pared by 4 bases and J by 5 bases, with 7 bases of the junction left unmatched. Germline V gene lookup returns CDR1 MGHRA and CDR2 YSYEKL. As DNA, the CDR3 is TGCGCCAGCAGCCGCGGGACTAGCGGGGATGGTGAGACCCAGTACTTC. Translating it yields CASSRGTSGDGETQYF.

J is TRBJ2-2 and V is TRBV7-2; D unclear. The CDR3 spans 12 residues. CDR1 is SGHTA and CDR2 is FQGNSA in the germline V gene. The V gene lost 0 bases and the J gene lost 10 bases, with 6 bases spanning the gap. The CDR3 is CASSLAAQELFF. The DNA of the CDR3 is TGTGCCAGCAGCTTAGCCGCGCAGGAGCTGTTTTTT. Full variable domain (rest looked up from reference TRBV7-2 and TRBJ2-2): GAGVSQSPSNKVTEKGKDVELRCDPISGHTALYWYRQSLGQGLEFLIYFQGNSAPDKSGLPSDRFSAERTGGSVSTLTIQRTQQEDSAVYLCASSLAAQELFFGEGSRLTVL.

V gene TRBV24-1 combines with J gene TRBJ1-5; no definite D call. Germline V gene sequence: CDR1 KGHDR, CDR2 SFDVKD. There are 15 residues in the CDR3. The V end lost 5 bases, the J end lost 4 bases, and 14 bases lay between the germline ends. The CDR3: CATSGDRGPNQPQHF. The CDR3 nucleotides are TGTGCCACCAGTGGTGACCGCGGCCCAAATCAGCCCCAGCATTTT.

The rearrangement uses TRBV27 and TRBJ2-6; D might be TRBD1 (5 bases). Germline V gene sequence: CDR1 MNHEY, CDR2 SMNVEV (reference sequence). Deletions cut 0 bases from V and 3 bases from J, with 12 bases between. The length of the CDR3 is 17 residues. CDR3 DNA: TGTGCCAGCAGTTTATCACCCCCAGGGTTTGGGGCCAACGTCCTGACTTTC. Its protein product is CASSLSPPGFGANVLTF. The full variable domain, rest sourced from reference TRBV27 and TRBJ2-6, is EAQVTQNPRYLITVTGKKLTVTCSQNMNHEYMSWYRQDPGLGLRQIYYSMNVEVTDKGDVPEGYKVSRKEKRNFPLILESPSPNQTSLYFCASSLSPPGFGANVLTFGAGSRLTVL.

J is TRBJ1-6 and V is TRBV7-3; 7 bases align to TRBD1. Germline V gene lookup returns CDR1 SGHTA and CDR2 FQGTGA. The V segment lost 4 bases and the J segment 7 bases; nucleotides outside the gene matches: 7. The CDR3 spans 15 residues. This chain's CDR3 is CASSSGTARNSPLHF. The CDR3 DNA reads TGTGCCAGCAGCTCGGGGACAGCCCGGAATTCACCCCTCCACTTT. Full variable domain (rest looked up from reference TRBV7-3 and TRBJ1-6): GAGVSQTPSNKVTEKGKYVELRCDPISGHTALYWYRQSLGQGPEFLIYFQGTGAADDSGLPNDRFFAVRPEGSVSTLKIQRTERGDSAVYLCASSSGTARNSPLHFGNGTRLTVT.

The chain links TRBV7-2 to TRBJ1-1; D not certain. Germline V gene lookup returns CDR1 SGHTA and CDR2 FQGNSA. The V and J ends lost 1 base and 11 bases respectively, with 14 bases between them. CDR3 size: 13 residues. The CDR3 DNA is TGTGCCAGCAGCTTAGGGGTCCGGCGGGAGGCTTTCTTT. Translation gives CASSLGVRREAFF. The variable domain in full, with the rest retrieved from reference TRBV7-2 and TRBJ1-1, is GAGVSQSPSNKVTEKGKDVELRCDPISGHTALYWYRQSLGQGLEFLIYFQGNSAPDKSGLPSDRFSAERTGGSVSTLTIQRTQQEDSAVYLCASSLGVRREAFFGQGTRLTVV.

This chain joins TRBV5-8 and TRBJ2-4; 11 bases align to TRBD2. This CDR3 has 18 amino acids. V shed 0 bases and J 2 bases; nucleotides not matched to a gene: 7. CDR1 and CDR2 from the germline V gene are SGHTS and YDEGEE. CDR3 region: CASSLAASGRISKNIQYF. CDR3 DNA sequence: TGTGCCAGCAGCTTGGCCGCTAGCGGGAGGATATCCAAAAACATTCAGTACTTC.

J is TRBJ2-2 and V is TRBV2; TRBD2 agrees at 7 bases. J was trimmed by 4 bases and V by 10 bases; bases with no gene match: 12. Germline values: CDR1 SNHLY, CDR2 FYNNEI. This CDR3 region has 15 residues. CDR3 amino acids: CANPPSAGITGELFF. CDR3 sequence (DNA): TGTGCCAACCCTCCCTCAGCGGGAATCACCGGGGAGCTGTTTTTT.

V usage is TRBV30 and J usage is TRBJ2-1; D unclear. Germline assignment: CDR1 GTSNPN and CDR2 SVGIG (reference sequence). The CDR3 totals 13 residues. Trimming cost V 7 bases and J 3 bases, with 13 bases left between them. CDR3 in DNA: TGTGCCTACAGAGTTAACAGCTACAATGAGCAGTTCTTC. Translating it yields CAYRVNSYNEQFF.